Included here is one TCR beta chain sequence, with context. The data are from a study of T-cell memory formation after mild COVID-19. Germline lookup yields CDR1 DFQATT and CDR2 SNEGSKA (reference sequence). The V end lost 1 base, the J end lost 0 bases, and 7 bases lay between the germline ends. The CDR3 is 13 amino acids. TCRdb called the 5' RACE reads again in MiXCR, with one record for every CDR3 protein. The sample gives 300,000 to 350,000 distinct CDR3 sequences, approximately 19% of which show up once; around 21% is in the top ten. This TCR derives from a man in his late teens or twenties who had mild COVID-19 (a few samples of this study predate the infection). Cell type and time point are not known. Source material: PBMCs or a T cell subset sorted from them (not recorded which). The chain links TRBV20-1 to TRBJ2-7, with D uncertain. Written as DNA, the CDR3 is TGCAGTGCTAGAGTCCCAAACTCCTACGAGCAGTACTTC. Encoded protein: CSARVPNSYEQYF.